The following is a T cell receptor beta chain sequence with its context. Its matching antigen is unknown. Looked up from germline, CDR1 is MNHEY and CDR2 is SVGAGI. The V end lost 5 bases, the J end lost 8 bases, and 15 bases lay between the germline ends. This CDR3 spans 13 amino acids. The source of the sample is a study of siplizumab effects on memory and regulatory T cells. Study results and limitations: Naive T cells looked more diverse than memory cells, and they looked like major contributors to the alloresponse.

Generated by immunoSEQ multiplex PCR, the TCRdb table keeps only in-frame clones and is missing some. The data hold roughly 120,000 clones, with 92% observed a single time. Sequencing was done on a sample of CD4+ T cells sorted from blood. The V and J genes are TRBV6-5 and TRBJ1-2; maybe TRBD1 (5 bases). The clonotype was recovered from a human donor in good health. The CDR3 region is CASSPQTGGGYTF. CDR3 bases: TGTGCCAGCAGTCCCCAGACGGGGGGAGGCTACACCTTC.